These 32 T cell receptor beta chains came from one sample sequenced in a study of CD8+ T cells in alopecia areata (dated by TCRdb to 2017 to 2018). Interpreted using the paper, the treatment or condition label stands for: oral pan-JAK inhibitor, 5-10 mg twice daily. Preparation of the library involved the immunoSEQ multiplex PCR assay. RNA was extracted from all samples and reverse transcribed into cDNA as template for TCR sequencing. TCRdb retrieved this table from immuneACCESS and kept in-frame rearrangements only. Not all clones are present; in checked studies, unresolved V genes account for under half, and no reason is known for the remainder. Within this sample are around 190,000 clones, with less than 70% of them counted one time only. Of the sample, about 1.3% falls within the top ten clones. The source was CD4+ T cells sorted from blood, collected around week 50, from a patient treated with tofacitinib. Receptors originate from a human donor with alopecia areata.

J is TRBJ2-7 and V is TRBV23-1; D remains ambiguous. TRBV23-1 belongs to the ORF category, with a function that is uncertain. V lost 7 bases, J lost 7 bases, and 17 bases lay in between. This CDR3 spans 13 amino acids. The CDR3 here is CASTSVSVREQYF. CDR3 DNA: TGCGCCAGCACCTCCGTTTCGGTGAGGGAGCAGTACTTC.

V and J are TRBV5-1 and TRBJ2-3, with D perhaps matching TRBD1 (5 bases). The CDR3 consists of 17 residues. Deletions cut 0 bases from V and 3 bases from J, with 17 bases between. Germline values: CDR1 SGHRS, CDR2 YFSETQ. CDR3 coding DNA: TGCGCCAGCAGCTTGGACTCTCCCAGGGTGGGGACAGATACGCAGTATTTT. It codes for CASSLDSPRVGTDTQYF. Supplemented by reference TRBV5-1 and TRBJ2-3, the full variable domain reads KAGVTQTPRYLIKTRGQQVTLSCSPISGHRSVSWYQQTPGQGLQFLFEYFSETQRNKGNFPGRFSGRQFSNSRSEMNVSTLELGDSALYLCASSLDSPRVGTDTQYFGPGTRLTVL.

This clone was counted a few times. The rearrangement uses TRBV5-1 and TRBJ1-1, with TRBD1 matching 8 bases. The CDR3 covers 14 residues. With V trimmed by 0 bases and J by 7 bases, 5 bases remained unmatched. From germline, CDR1 is SGHRS and CDR2 YFSETQ. The CDR3 spells CASSLVGQGDEAFF. DNA of the CDR3: TGCGCCAGCAGCTTGGTCGGACAGGGAGATGAAGCTTTCTTT.

The chain couples TRBV29-1 to TRBJ2-5; 7 nucleotides match TRBD1. The germline V gene encodes CDR1 SQVTM and CDR2 ANQGSEA. The CDR3 has 14 residues. Trimming removed 1 base from V and 6 bases from J; junction bases left unmatched: 8. The CDR3 region is CSVEGTDRAQTQYF. In DNA, the CDR3 is TGCAGCGTTGAAGGCACTGACAGGGCCCAGACCCAGTACTTC. Supplemented by reference TRBV29-1 and TRBJ2-5, the full variable domain reads SAVISQKPSRDICQRGTSLTIQCQVDSQVTMMFWYRQQPGQSLTLIATANQGSEATYESGFVIDKFPISRPNLTFSTLTVSNMSPEDSSIYLCSVEGTDRAQTQYFGPGTRLLVL.

V and J are TRBV4-3 and TRBJ2-6; D is possibly TRBD1 (7 bases). This CDR3 region has 17 residues. V lost 0 bases and J 3 bases, leaving 12 bases between the germline ends. The germline gives CDR1 LGHNA, CDR2 YSLEER. CDR3 sequence reads: CASSQDQGGFGANVLTF. Written as DNA, the CDR3 is TGCGCCAGCAGCCAAGACCAGGGGGGCTTTGGGGCCAACGTCCTGACTTTC.

The V and J genes are TRBV27 and TRBJ2-7, with a tentative D call TRBD1 (6 bases). CDR3 size: 14 residues. The V and J ends lost 3 bases and 2 bases respectively, with 11 bases between them. CDR1 is MNHEY, CDR2 SMNVEV, per germline (reference sequence). As DNA, the CDR3 is TGTGCCAGCAGTTTCAGCGACAGGACCTACGAGCAGTACTTC. Protein sequence: CASSFSDRTYEQYF.

This clone was found a few times. The chain is built from TRBV29-1 and TRBJ1-2; D is perhaps TRBD1 (5 bases). Germline V gene data show CDR1 as SQVTM and CDR2 as ANQGSEA. This CDR3 region has 11 residues. Trimming took 7 bases from V and 6 from J, leaving 12 bases between them. CDR3 coding DNA: TGCAGCGGGGGGAGTAGGGATGGCTACACCTTC. Residues: CSGGSRDGYTF.

The CDR3 bases are TGCAGCGTTAGGGCAGGGGCAAAACACCGACTCTCCTACGAGCAGTACTTC. Translating gives CSVRAGAKHRLSYEQYF. The genes are TRBV29-1 and TRBJ2-7; D is perhaps TRBD1 (6 bases). Between the trimmed V and J ends, which lost 5 bases and 0 bases, there was a span of 23 bases. Germline V gene data show CDR1 as SQVTM and CDR2 as ANQGSEA. This CDR3 has 17 residues.

This rearrangement joins TRBV25-1 to TRBJ1-2, with D unclear. The germline gives CDR1 MGHDK, CDR2 SYGVNS. Deletions cut 2 bases from V and 3 bases from J, with 10 bases between. This CDR3 has 14 residues. CDR3 DNA: TGTGCCAGCAGTGAAGTTGTCAATCACTATGGCTACACCTTC. It encodes CASSEVVNHYGYTF.

The chain uses TRBV12-5 and TRBJ1-1, with TRBD1 matching 8 bases. Germline lookup yields CDR1 LGHNT and CDR2 FRNRAP. Trimming at V came to 6 bases and at J to 0 bases, leaving 9 bases not matched to a gene. The CDR3 has 16 amino acids. The CDR3 is CASGLGQGTLNTEAFF. CDR3 DNA: TGTGCTAGTGGGCTTGGACAGGGCACTTTGAACACTGAAGCTTTCTTT.

V is TRBV4-3 and J is TRBJ2-3; 7 bases are a match to TRBD1. The V segment lost 0 bases and the J segment 3 bases; nucleotides outside the gene matches: 3. Germline lookup yields CDR1 LGHNA and CDR2 YSLEER. The CDR3 has 15 residues. The CDR3 here is CASSQEPRGTDTQYF. The CDR3 DNA sequence: TGCGCCAGCAGCCAAGAGCCCAGGGGGACAGATACGCAGTATTTT.

In this sample, this clone turned up a few times. The V and J genes are TRBV29-1 and TRBJ1-3; the D is unclear. Trimming took 5 bases from V and 4 from J, leaving 15 bases between them. Germline CDR1 SQVTM, CDR2 ANQGSEA. This CDR3 has 14 residues. The DNA of the CDR3 is TGCAGCGTTCTTGGGCTCTCGGGAGGAAACACCATATATTTT. Translating it yields CSVLGLSGGNTIYF.

As DNA, the CDR3 is TGCAGCGTTGAAGATCTCCTATTCGGGGTTAACTATGGCTACACCTTC. Its protein is CSVEDLLFGVNYGYTF. This chain connects TRBV29-1 to TRBJ1-2; no clear D. Looked up from germline, CDR1 is SQVTM and CDR2 is ANQGSEA. The CDR3 sequence is 16 residues long. Trimming took 0 bases from V and 1 from J, leaving 15 bases between them.

This rearrangement joins TRBV5-6 to TRBJ2-1; D not certain. This CDR3 has 16 residues. Deletions cut 0 bases from V and 0 bases from J, with 10 bases between. From germline, CDR1 is SGHDT and CDR2 YYEEEE. CDR3 loop: CASSLDTESSYNEQFF. CDR3 DNA sequence: TGTGCCAGCAGCTTGGACACAGAGAGCTCCTACAATGAGCAGTTCTTC.

This chain uses TRBV29-1 with TRBJ2-6, with D possibly being TRBD1 (5 bases). Germline V gene lookup returns CDR1 SQVTM and CDR2 ANQGSEA. With 4 bases removed from V and 4 bases from J, the gap between germline ends came to 11 bases. This CDR3 has 14 residues. CDR3 amino acids: CSVGGEAGANVLTF. CDR3 in DNA: TGCAGCGTTGGGGGCGAGGCCGGGGCCAACGTCCTGACTTTC.

The chain employs TRBV5-1 and TRBJ2-5; D remains unclear. The CDR3 runs 12 residues. Trimming removed 7 bases at V and 5 bases at J, with 12 bases between. Per germline, CDR1 SGHRS and CDR2 YFSETQ. CDR3 DNA: TGCGCCAGCTATCACGAAGGGGAGACCCAGTACTTC. Translation: CASYHEGETQYF.

This chain uses TRBV10-3 with TRBJ2-7, with a possible D match to TRBD1 (6 bases). The V and J ends lost 2 bases and 7 bases respectively, with 12 bases between them. Germline CDR1 is ENHRY and CDR2 is SYGVKD. The CDR3 sequence is 13 residues long. This chain's CDR3 is CAISEVWGREQYF. In nucleotides, the CDR3 is TGTGCCATCAGTGAGGTCTGGGGGCGGGAGCAGTACTTC.

This chain uses TRBV15 with TRBJ2-7; TRBD2 matches at 7 bases. V shed 1 base, J shed 5 bases, and the junction held 8 bases outside the gene matches. There are 15 residues in the CDR3. The V gene's germline CDR1 is LNHNV and CDR2 YYDKDF (reference sequence). CDR3 sequence (DNA): TGTGCCACCAGCAGAGCTCTCGGGGGAGGGGACGAGCAGTACTTC. Its protein is CATSRALGGGDEQYF.

This chain joins TRBV29-1 and TRBJ2-3; D gene unclear. The CDR3 spans 14 residues. V was pared by 1 base and J by 1 base, with 9 bases between. Looked up from germline, CDR1 is SQVTM and CDR2 is ANQGSEA. As DNA, the CDR3 is TGCAGCGTTGAAGTCCAGCAGGGCACAGATACGCAGTATTTT. Residues: CSVEVQQGTDTQYF.

This chain links TRBV12-5 with TRBJ2-7; 11 nucleotides line up with TRBD2. V trimming: 3 bases; J trimming: 3 bases; junction bases outside the gene matches: 1. There are 14 residues in the CDR3. Per germline, CDR1 LGHNT and CDR2 FRNRAP. CDR3 nucleotide sequence: TGTGCTAGTGGTTTTGGGACTAGCGGCTACGAGCAGTACTTC. Its translation is CASGFGTSGYEQYF.

This sequence joins TRBV30 and TRBJ1-1; no clear D gene. V shed 2 bases and J shed 1 base, with 8 bases lying between them. Germline V gene sequence: CDR1 GTSNPN, CDR2 SVGIG (reference sequence). The length of the CDR3 is 13 residues. CDR3 amino acids: CAWSNLGNTEAFF. The CDR3, as DNA: TGTGCCTGGAGTAACCTTGGGAACACTGAAGCTTTCTTT.

The chain employs TRBV4-3 and TRBJ1-2; no definite D call. This CDR3 is 14 amino acids long. In germline, CDR1 is LGHNA, CDR2 YSLEER. V lost 0 bases to trimming and J lost 2 bases, with 7 bases between them. CDR3 sequence reads: CASSQEGTNYGYTF. CDR3 DNA: TGCGCCAGCAGCCAAGAAGGTACCAACTATGGCTACACCTTC.

The chain recombines TRBV4-3 with TRBJ1-1, with 7 bases that match TRBD1. This CDR3 region has 14 residues. V shed 4 bases and J 7 bases; nucleotides not matched to a gene: 9. Germline CDR1 reads LGHNA; CDR2 reads YSLEER. The CDR3 region is CASSLSDRTGEAFF. In nucleotides, the CDR3 is TGCGCCAGCAGCCTTTCGGACAGGACGGGTGAAGCTTTCTTT.

The rearrangement links TRBV14 to TRBJ1-1, with a tentative D call TRBD1 (6 bases). With 3 bases removed from V and 12 bases from J, the gap between germline ends came to 20 bases. In germline, CDR1 is SGHDN, CDR2 FVKESK. The CDR3 length is 14 residues. CDR3: CASSQIRGAGFPFF. CDR3 DNA sequence: TGTGCCAGCAGCCAGATCAGGGGCGCGGGGTTTCCTTTCTTT.

On this clone: The identical CDR3 is also encoded by other nucleotide sequences in the sample. CDR3 in DNA: TGCAGCGTCGGTGGCAGCAATCAGCCCCAGCATTTT. Translating gives CSVGGSNQPQHF. The chain carries TRBV29-1 and TRBJ1-5; D not resolved. The CDR3 sequence is 12 residues long. Germline V gene lookup returns CDR1 SQVTM and CDR2 ANQGSEA. The V end lost 6 bases, the J end lost 1 base, and 7 bases lay between the germline ends.

This clone appeared many times. The chain links TRBV2 to TRBJ1-5; D unclear. The V and J ends lost 8 bases and 0 bases respectively, with 14 bases between them. The CDR3 sequence is 15 residues long. Per the germline V gene, CDR1 is SNHLY and CDR2 is FYNNEI. The CDR3: CASAARGNSNQPQHF. CDR3 in DNA: TGTGCCAGCGCCGCGCGGGGTAATAGCAATCAGCCCCAGCATTTT.

The chain is built from TRBV6-1 and TRBJ2-7, with D hard to call. CDR3 length equals 15 residues. Deletions cut 7 bases from V and 0 bases from J, with 16 bases between. Germline V gene sequence: CDR1 MNHNS, CDR2 SASEGT. The chain's CDR3 is CASNKQVVSSYEQYF. DNA for the CDR3: TGTGCCAGCAACAAGCAGGTTGTCAGCTCCTACGAGCAGTACTTC.

V and J are TRBV7-2 and TRBJ2-2; 9 bases are a match to TRBD1. The CDR3 consists of 16 residues. J gave up 3 bases and V 4 bases, and 6 bases lay outside the gene matches. Germline CDR1 and CDR2: SGHTA and FQGNSA. This CDR3 reads CASSSRDRVYTGELFF. CDR3 in DNA: TGTGCCAGCAGCTCCCGGGACAGGGTTTACACCGGGGAGCTGTTTTTT.

This clone was observed a handful of times. CDR3 in DNA: TGTGCCAGCAGCTTAAGGTCGTCCAGAAGGGATAATTCACCCCTCCACTTT. It translates to CASSLRSSRRDNSPLHF. The rearrangement uses TRBV7-9 and TRBJ1-6; no clear D gene. The V gene lost 2 bases and the J gene lost 5 bases, with 16 bases spanning the gap. The CDR3 has 17 amino acids. Germline CDR1 SEHNR, CDR2 FQNEAQ (reference sequence).

The chain joins TRBV9 to TRBJ2-4; TRBD2 might be the D (5 bases). The CDR3 totals 17 residues. Germline assignment: CDR1 SGDLS and CDR2 YYNGEE. Trimming removed 4 bases at V and 0 bases at J, with 17 bases between. The CDR3: CASSPQTGRVAKNIQYF. The CDR3 coding sequence is TGTGCCAGCAGCCCCCAGACGGGGAGAGTAGCCAAAAACATTCAGTACTTC.

V usage is TRBV7-2 and J usage is TRBJ2-7; 9 nucleotides match TRBD2. This CDR3 is 14 amino acids long. Per germline, CDR1 SGHTA and CDR2 FQGNSA. The ends lost 5 bases at V and 6 bases at J; junction bases unmatched: 8. The CDR3, as DNA: TGTGCCAGCAGCACCGGGACTAGCCCCTGCGAGCAGTACTTC. Translated, it gives CASSTGTSPCEQYF.

This clone has a handful of counts. The chain recombines TRBV7-2 with TRBJ2-1; a possible D gene is TRBD2 (6 bases). The CDR3 is made up of 14 amino acids. CDR1 SGHTA and CDR2 FQGNSA come from the germline V gene. V was clipped by 5 bases and J by 5 bases, with 13 bases between them. CDR3 residues: CASSRDWQNNEQFF. Here the CDR3 DNA reads TGTGCCAGCAGCAGGGACTGGCAAAACAATGAGCAGTTCTTC.